The TCR beta chain under discussion was sequenced for a study of beta chain features in type 1 diabetes. About the study: Investigators examined 107,917,701 sorted cells across all samples. Study-wide findings and caveats: Sequencing the cDNA could make cells with high TCR expression show up more than they should. VDJ junctions from patients with type 1 diabetes contained fewer insertions and more deletions. Among patients with Type 1 diabetes, TCRB CDR3s were moderately but significantly shorter in every one of the four CD4+ subsets.

As every portion of the isolated RNA was reverse transcribed, the sequencing read expressed TCRB transcripts. The protocol was immunoSEQ multiplex PCR, while the TCRdb copy is restricted to in-frame clones and leaves out a portion. This table has 35,000 to 45,000 clones, around 63% appearing once. Each of the CD4+ naive, central memory, regulatory and stem cell-like memory populations was sorted via CD45RO/CCR7/CD25/CD127/CD95/CD27. V lost 6 bases, J lost 7 bases, and 13 bases lay in between. CDR3 length equals 13 residues. Germline CDR1 reads KGHSH; CDR2 reads LQKENI. For this clone: The antigen is unknown.

This TCR was recovered from a young man with type 1 diabetes. Some clones in this sample may be carry-over from other donors' samples. J is TRBJ2-1 and V is TRBV18, with D maybe TRBD1 (5 bases). What was sequenced was Tregs from blood. The CDR3 sequence is CASSLHQGNEQFF. The CDR3 DNA is TGTGCCAGCTCCCTCCACCAGGGAAATGAGCAGTTCTTC.